The rows below give T cell receptor beta chains drawn from one sample of a study of cytomegalovirus exposure and HLA in healthy donors. Sequencing was performed with immunoSEQ multiplex PCR; in TCRdb, only in-frame clones are kept and a portion is missing. The table has approximately 160,000 clones, more than 70% seen once. The sequenced sample consisted of PBMCs. These receptor sequences come from a woman between 45 and 60 years old in good health and CMV-seropositive. Both conserved end residues are part of each CDR3. The order of the fields is clone size, V gene, CDR3 protein. Clone size appears in some rows only: once, few, many, or a class for an expanded clone.

.	TRBV5-5	CASSLVFRADTDTQYF
.	TRBV27	CASSQGHGQGKYGYTF
.	TRBV27	CASSLSRDIYEQYF
.	TRBV4-1	CASSPTPHSPYSYEQYF
.	TRBV7-2	CASTRWPTEAFF
few	TRBV6-4	CASSGSSGSGDTQYF
.	TRBV29-1	CSVEKGYEQYF
.	TRBV28	CASSGTGRVDTQYF
.	TRBV28	CASMRAGLAGSTDTQYF
.	TRBV9	CASSLTTGGNTIYF
.	TRBV7-2	CASSLDSATYEQYF
once	TRBV7-9	CASSLAGGNLNTEAFF
.	TRBV19	CASSGLTGEKLFF
.	TRBV28	CASGWTVLNQPQHF
.	TRBV7-8	CASSLQTGTDTQYF
.	TRBV5-1	CASSLARAGETQYF
.	TRBV7-9	CASSLVGDTQYF
.	TRBV29-1	CSVGTGNTEAFF
few	TRBV5-1	CASSREGHYNEQFF
few	TRBV6-5	CASSPGMNTEAFF
once	TRBV5-3	CARRSGRTPEAFF
.	TRBV28	CASTEGAAGANVLTF
.	TRBV5-5	CASSSAGPYGYTF
.	TRBV29-1	CSVEDAGLAGGIDEQFF
.	TRBV27	CASSWTSENTGELFF